This T cell receptor (beta chain) derives from a study of OX40 agonist ivuxolimab in advanced cancers. Notes on the research overall: The costimulatory receptor OX40 (CD134) was targeted by ivuxolimab, a fully human IgG2 agonistic monoclonal antibody. Intravenous ivuxolimab was administered to patients every 2 weeks at six dose levels: 0.01, 0.1, 0.3, 1.5, 3 and 10 mg/kg. Of the approximately 50 dose-escalation patients, hepatocellular carcinoma was present in 19, melanoma in around 15, renal cell carcinoma in 9 and head and neck cancer in 9. The dose-escalation cohort was almost 85% male with a mean age of about 54 years, ranging from about 20 to 80. Patients were allowed to have had prior anti-PD-1, anti-PD-L1 or anti-CTLA-4 therapy, and approximately 40% of the dose-escalation patients had been treated with checkpoint inhibitors. Partial responses were achieved by three dose-escalation patients, of whom one had hepatocellular carcinoma and two had cutaneous melanoma. Peripheral TCRbeta sequencing was intended to test whether TCR sequence diversity was altered and clonal T-cell expansion was caused by ivuxolimab. The paper covers the monotherapy dose-escalation part of the phase I ivuxolimab trial, which included N of about 50 patients. Study-wide conclusions, independent of this receptor: After ivuxolimab, CD8+ T cells had more expanded clones than CD4+ T cells on average. At doses from 0.1 to 3.0 mg/kg, clonal expansion was seen in both CD4+ and CD8+ blood T cells between baseline and week 6. In the 0.1-3.0 mg/kg groups, partial responders were among the patients with the lowest normalized peripheral clonal expansion, particularly in CD8+ T cells. Which antigens the clonally expanded peripheral T cells were specific for was not determined. Low levels of normalized T-cell clonal expansion were also seen in some patients who did not respond.

Concerning this clone itself: What antigen it recognizes has not been identified. No per-base quality is available; no much larger clone lies one base away.

Patients with autoimmune disease history or receiving systemic immunosuppression were excluded from the trial. Peripheral blood for TCR sequencing was collected from all dose cohorts at baseline, on cycle 4 day 1, and on cycle 7 day 1. The samples were drawn from a first-in-human, open-label, multicenter phase I dose-escalation trial of ivuxolimab. The trial enrolled adults with locally advanced or metastatic head and neck squamous cell, hepatocellular, melanoma or renal cell carcinoma. CD4+ and CD8+ T cells were sorted separately from peripheral blood before TCR sequencing. Genomic DNA was isolated from the sorted cells so that the TCRbeta CDR3 region could be sequenced. The immunoSEQ Assay was used to sequence the TCRbeta CDR3 regions. What TCRdb holds here is the immuneACCESS table cut down to in-frame rearrangements. Part of the clones is not present; checked against another copy, under half of the missing clones reflect an unresolved V gene, and the others are unexplained. The sample table holds about 20,000 clones, of which about 88% were seen once. The top ten hold roughly 10% of the sample.

Sequences were derived from CD4+ or CD8+ T cells sorted from blood, sampled in a trial of the OX40 agonist ivuxolimab. The receptor's source is an adult with an advanced solid tumor such as melanoma, head and neck, liver or kidney cancer.

In nucleotides, the sequence is TGTGCCAGCAGGGGACGGCGTGTTGCCGCTGGGGCCAACGTCCTGACTTTC. Translated, it gives CASRGRRVAAGANVLTF. The chain employs TRBV28 and TRBJ2-6; the D region may be TRBD1 or TRBD2, each matching 5 bases equally. V is pared back by 6 bases and J by 2 bases, with 17 bases lying between the germline termini. The CDR3 holds 17 amino acids from the cysteine to the phenylalanine. The DNA shown is the 51-base CDR3, in frame from base 1. Via the germline V gene, CDR1 is MDHEN and CDR2 SYDVKM.